Listed below are T cell receptor beta chains from one sample, sequenced in a study of vaccination effects on CD4 cells after COVID-19. Antigens of these TCRs are unknown. The assay was immunoSEQ multiplex PCR, and TCRdb's table has in-frame clones only and misses some. The sample yields around 49,000 clones, around 80% seen once. The source material was CD4+ T cells from PBMCs cultured with a peptide pool, sampled before COVID-19 vaccination. The receptors derive from a human donor who had a prior SARS-CoV-2 infection. The CDR3 runs from the conserved cysteine through the conserved F or W. A D gene is named only where the DNA matches it firmly. Size is omitted from some rows. Given values are once, few, many or a class for expanded clones.

TRBD2	.	TRBV6-5	TRBJ2-5	TGTGCCAGCAGTTACTCCGCACTAGCGGAAGAGACCCAGTACTTC	CASSYSALAEETQYF
.	.	TRBV7-2	TRBJ2-2	TGTGCCAGCAACAGGGTGGGGAACACCGGGGAGCTGTTTTTT	CASNRVGNTGELFF
TRBD1	few	TRBV6-1	TRBJ1-2	TGTGCCAGCAGTGACCCGGGACAGAACTATGGCTACACCTTC	CASSDPGQNYGYTF
TRBD1	many	TRBV13	TRBJ1-2	TGTGCCAGCAGACGTTATTTAACCCGGGACAGGGACTATGGCTACACCTTC	CASRRYLTRDRDYGYTF
.	.	TRBV7-2	TRBJ2-3	TGTGCCAGCAGCTTAGTAGGGGTGCCCCCAGATACGCAGTATTTT	CASSLVGVPPDTQYF
TRBD2	.	TRBV7-2	TRBJ2-5	TGTGCCAGCAGCTTAGCGCTGACTAGCGGGGGAACCAGAGAGACCCAGTACTTC	CASSLALTSGGTRETQYF
TRBD1	.	TRBV5-1	TRBJ2-3	TGCGCCAGCAGCTGGGGGACAGGGGAAGATACGCAGTATTTT	CASSWGTGEDTQYF
.	.	TRBV11-2	TRBJ2-1	TGTGCCAGCAGCTTTAGTCAGTCCTACAATGAGCAGTTCTTC	CASSFSQSYNEQFF
TRBD1	.	TRBV30	TRBJ1-5	TGTGCCTGGAGTGCGCGGCAGGGGGTTTGGCAGCCCCAGCATTTT	CAWSARQGVWQPQHF
TRBD1	.	TRBV7-2	TRBJ1-2	TGTGCCAGCAGCTTCTCATGGGGTACAGGGGGCTATGGCTACACCTTC	CASSFSWGTGGYGYTF
.	.	TRBV18	TRBJ1-5	TGTGCCAGCTCACGGGATAGCAATCAGCCCCAGCATTTT	CASSRDSNQPQHF
.	.	TRBV7-2	TRBJ2-7	TGTGCCAGCAGCTTAGACTGGAATGAATACGAGCAGTACTTC	CASSLDWNEYEQYF
.	.	TRBV7-8	TRBJ2-7	TGTGCCAGCAGCTCATCACCGGGGGACTCCTACGAGCAGTACTTC	CASSSSPGDSYEQYF
.	once	TRBV7-9	TRBJ1-1	TGTGCCAGCAGCTTCCAAGGGAACACTGAAGCTTTCTTT	CASSFQGNTEAFF
TRBD1	.	TRBV4-1	TRBJ1-3	TGCGCCAGCAGCCAAGATCCGGGAATTCGGGACAGGGAAAAAGGAAACACCATATATTTT	CASSQDPGIRDREKGNTIYF
TRBD1	.	TRBV6-6	TRBJ1-1	TGTGCCAGCAGTCGGGACAGCGGAGGAGCTTTCTTT	CASSRDSGGAFF
TRBD1	.	TRBV11-1	TRBJ1-4	TGTGCCAGCAGCGGGGGACAGGGCGAAAAACTGTTTTTT	CASSGGQGEKLFF
.	.	TRBV14	TRBJ2-7	TGTGCCAGCGCATCCTCTTCCTACGAGCAGTACTTC	CASASSSYEQYF
TRBD2	.	TRBV27	TRBJ2-5	TGTGCCAGCAGTTTATCGTCCGGCGGGGGGGCCGGAGAGACCCAGTACTTC	CASSLSSGGGAGETQYF
.	few	TRBV15	TRBJ1-2	TGTGCCACCAGCAGGGGTGGTCGGGCAGAAGTTACTAACTATGGCTACACCTTC	CATSRGGRAEVTNYGYTF
.	.	TRBV19	TRBJ1-1	TGTGCCAGTAGTATAGATCTATGGACTGAAGCTTTCTTT	CASSIDLWTEAFF
.	.	TRBV24-1	TRBJ2-5	TGTGCCACCAGTGACACCGGCCACAGTAAAGAGACCCAGTACTTC	CATSDTGHSKETQYF
.	.	TRBV19	TRBJ1-2	TGTGCCAGTAGTTGGGGGAACTATGGCTACACCTTC	CASSWGNYGYTF
.	.	TRBV18	TRBJ2-1	TGTGCCAGCTCACCACCCACTCATACCAATGAGCAGTTCTTC	CASSPPTHTNEQFF
.	.	TRBV11-3	TRBJ2-7	TGTGCCAGCAGCCGCGAGAGGGCTGGCGAGCAGTACTTC	CASSRERAGEQYF
.	.	TRBV2	TRBJ2-7	TGTGCCAGCAGTGTACATGGAAGAGGCGAGCAGTACTTC	CASSVHGRGEQYF
.	few	TRBV6-2/TRBV6-3	TRBJ1-1	TGTGCCAGCAGTTACGCAATAACGAACACTGAAGCTTTCTTT	CASSYAITNTEAFF
.	.	TRBV5-4	TRBJ2-5	TGTGCCAGCAGCCTGGGACAACAAGAGACCCAGTACTTC	CASSLGQQETQYF
.	.	TRBV2	TRBJ1-2	TGTGCCAGCAGTGGGCCCGGCGGTGGCTACACCTTC	CASSGPGGGYTF
.	few	TRBV6-1	TRBJ1-5	TGTGCCAGCAGTGAACCCCTCCGGCACCCCGGGCGGCCCCAGCATTTT	CASSEPLRHPGRPQHF
.	few	TRBV9	TRBJ1-2	TGTGCCAGCCGGAACCTCAATAACTATGGCTACACCTTC	CASRNLNNYGYTF
TRBD2	.	TRBV11-3	TRBJ2-1	TGTGCCAGCAGCCCCTTTGAGAGCGGGAGATACAATGAGCAGTTCTTC	CASSPFESGRYNEQFF
TRBD2	.	TRBV5-1	TRBJ2-3	TGCGCCACATCCTACGGGGTAGCGGGGGAGGATACGCAGTATTTT	CATSYGVAGEDTQYF
TRBD2	.	TRBV6-2/TRBV6-3	TRBJ2-5	TGTGCCAGCAGTGGGCCACGGACTAGCGGGGGGGCAGAGACCCAGTACTTC	CASSGPRTSGGAETQYF
TRBD2	.	TRBV3-1/TRBV3-2	TRBJ2-1	TGTGCCAGCAGCCAACTAGGCGGGAGCTCCTACAATGAGCAGTTCTTC	CASSQLGGSSYNEQFF